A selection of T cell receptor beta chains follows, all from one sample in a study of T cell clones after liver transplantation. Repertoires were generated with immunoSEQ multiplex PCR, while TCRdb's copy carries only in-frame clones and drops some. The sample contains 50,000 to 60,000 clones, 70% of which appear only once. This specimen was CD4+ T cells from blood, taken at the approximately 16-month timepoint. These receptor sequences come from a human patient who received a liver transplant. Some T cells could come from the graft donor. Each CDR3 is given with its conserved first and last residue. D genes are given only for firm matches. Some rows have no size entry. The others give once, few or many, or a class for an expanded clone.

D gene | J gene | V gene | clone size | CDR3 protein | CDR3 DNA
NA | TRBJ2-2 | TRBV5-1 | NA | CASSLGGTNTGELFF | TGCGCCAGCAGCTTAGGCGGGACAAACACCGGGGAGCTGTTTTTT
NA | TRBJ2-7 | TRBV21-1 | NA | CASPDSGLPAQYF | TGTGCCAGCCCGGACAGTGGGCTTCCGGCGCAGTACTTC
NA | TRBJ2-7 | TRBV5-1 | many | CASSLDGWDYEQYF | TGCGCCAGCAGCTTGGATGGATGGGACTACGAGCAGTACTTC
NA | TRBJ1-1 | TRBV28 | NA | CASSLNTRVTEAFF | TGTGCCAGCAGTTTAAACACCCGGGTTACTGAAGCTTTCTTT
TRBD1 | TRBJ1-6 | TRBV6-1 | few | CASSVASGQYNSPLHF | TGTGCCAGCAGTGTCGCGTCGGGACAGTATAATTCACCCCTCCACTTT
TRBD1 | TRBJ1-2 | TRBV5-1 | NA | CASSLALGQNYGYTF | TGCGCCAGCAGCTTGGCCTTGGGACAGAACTATGGCTACACCTTC
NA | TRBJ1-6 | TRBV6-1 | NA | CAARGASPLHF | TGTGCCGCCCGGGGGGCTTCACCCCTCCACTTT
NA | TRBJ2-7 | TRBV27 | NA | CATSGDNSYEQYF | TGTGCCACCTCGGGGGACAACTCCTACGAGCAGTACTTC
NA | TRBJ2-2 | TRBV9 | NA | CASSVVVGTGELFF | TGTGCCAGCAGCGTAGTTGTTGGCACCGGGGAGCTGTTTTTT
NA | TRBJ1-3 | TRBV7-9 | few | CASSLGQGDSGNTIYF | TGTGCCAGCAGCTTAGGTCAAGGGGACTCTGGAAACACCATATATTTT
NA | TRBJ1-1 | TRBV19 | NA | CASGAAGLNTEAFF | TGTGCTTCGGGGGCGGCGGGGTTGAACACTGAAGCTTTCTTT
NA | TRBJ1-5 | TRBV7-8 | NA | CASSPSGASNQPQHF | TGTGCCAGCAGCCCAAGTGGGGCCTCCAATCAGCCCCAGCATTTT
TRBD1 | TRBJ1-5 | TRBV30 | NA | CAWSVRTGVGSNQPQHF | TGTGCCTGGAGTGTACGAACAGGGGTAGGAAGCAATCAGCCCCAGCATTTT
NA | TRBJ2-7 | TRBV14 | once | CASSQAGSSSYEQYF | TGTGCCAGCAGCCAGGCGGGCAGCAGCTCCTACGAGCAGTACTTC
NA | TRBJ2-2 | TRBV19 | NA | CASSSRGYTGELFF | TGTGCCAGTAGTAGCAGGGGTTACACCGGGGAGCTGTTTTTT
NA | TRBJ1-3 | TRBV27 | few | CASRQQAHSGNTIYF | TGTGCCAGCAGACAACAGGCCCACTCTGGAAACACCATATATTTT
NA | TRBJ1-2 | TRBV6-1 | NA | CASSVGREPRYGYTF | TGTGCCAGCAGTGTGGGCAGGGAACCCCGCTATGGCTACACCTTC
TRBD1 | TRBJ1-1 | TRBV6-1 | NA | CASSPGTGFEAFF | TGTGCCAGCAGTCCTGGGACAGGGTTTGAAGCTTTCTTT
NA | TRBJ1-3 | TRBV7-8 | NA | CASSLEVISGNTIYF | TGTGCCAGCAGCTTAGAGGTGATCTCTGGAAACACCATATATTTT
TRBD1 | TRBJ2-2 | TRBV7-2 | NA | CASSPPGTGNTGELFF | TGTGCCAGCAGCCCACCCGGGACAGGGAACACCGGGGAGCTGTTTTTT
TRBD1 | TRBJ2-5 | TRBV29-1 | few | CSEGDRVRFQETQYF | TGCAGCGAGGGGGACAGGGTAAGGTTTCAAGAGACCCAGTACTTC
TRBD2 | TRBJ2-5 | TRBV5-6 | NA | CASSLYASGGPTRETQYF | TGTGCCAGCAGCTTGTACGCTAGCGGGGGTCCAACTAGGGAGACCCAGTACTTC
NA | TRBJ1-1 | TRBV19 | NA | CASSIRRQSEAFF | TGTGCCAGTAGTATCCGGCGGCAGAGTGAAGCTTTCTTT
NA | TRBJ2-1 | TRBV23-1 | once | CATKIGVNNEQFF | TGCGCCACAAAGATAGGGGTTAACAATGAGCAGTTCTTC
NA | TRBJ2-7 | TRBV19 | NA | CASSIGSYEQYF | TGTGCCAGTAGTATTGGAAGCTACGAGCAGTACTTC
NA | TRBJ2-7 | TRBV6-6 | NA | CASTPGHLYEQYF | TGTGCCAGCACTCCGGGACATTTATACGAGCAGTACTTC
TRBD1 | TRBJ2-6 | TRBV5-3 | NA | CARSPNTLPRTGFNVLTF | TGTGCCAGAAGCCCCAACACGCTTCCTCGGACAGGGTTCAACGTCCTGACTTTC
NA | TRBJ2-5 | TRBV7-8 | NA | CASSFGGGGEKTQYF | TGTGCCAGCAGCTTTGGGGGTGGAGGGGAAAAGACCCAGTACTTC
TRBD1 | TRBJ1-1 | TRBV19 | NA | CASSIGGQGAEAFF | TGTGCCAGTAGTATCGGCGGACAGGGGGCTGAAGCTTTCTTT
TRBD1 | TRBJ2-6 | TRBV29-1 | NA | CSVIDPGTARSSSGANVLTF | TGCAGCGTCATCGATCCCGGGACAGCGCGTTCGAGCTCTGGGGCCAACGTCCTGACTTTC
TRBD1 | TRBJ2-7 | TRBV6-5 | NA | CASSYSPGGTTYEQYF | TGTGCCAGCAGTTACTCCCCAGGGGGTACGACCTACGAGCAGTACTTC
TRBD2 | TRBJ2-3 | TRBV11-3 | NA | CASSAGGLAGGSDTQYF | TGTGCCAGCAGCGCTGGCGGACTAGCGGGGGGTTCAGATACGCAGTATTTT
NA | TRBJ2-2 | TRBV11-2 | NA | CASSLENNGELFF | TGTGCCAGCAGCTTAGAGAACAACGGGGAGCTGTTTTTT
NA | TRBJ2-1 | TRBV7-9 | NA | CASSLEAGEQFF | TGTGCCAGCAGCTTAGAGGCGGGAGAGCAGTTCTTC
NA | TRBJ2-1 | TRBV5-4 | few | CASSRSSTSLLAYSYNEQFF | TGTGCCAGCAGCCGCTCCTCGACTTCTTTGCTAGCGTACTCCTACAATGAGCAGTTCTTC
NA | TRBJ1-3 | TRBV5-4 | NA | CASSSPYGGATSGNTIYF | TGTGCCAGCAGCTCCCCTTATGGGGGGGCAACCTCTGGAAACACCATATATTTT
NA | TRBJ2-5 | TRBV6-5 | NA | CASSDGRTPGTQYF | TGTGCCAGCAGCGACGGCAGGACCCCAGGGACCCAGTACTTC
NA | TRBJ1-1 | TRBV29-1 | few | CSVCQGPCTEAFF | TGCAGCGTTTGTCAGGGGCCGTGTACTGAAGCTTTCTTT
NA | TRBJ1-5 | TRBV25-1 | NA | CASSDLEEGGQPQHF | TGTGCCAGCAGTGACTTGGAGGAGGGTGGTCAGCCCCAGCATTTT
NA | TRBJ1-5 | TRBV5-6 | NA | CASSLGQASNQPQHF | TGTGCCAGCAGCTTGGGGCAAGCAAGCAATCAGCCCCAGCATTTT
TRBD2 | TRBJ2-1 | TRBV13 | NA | CASSLRSGGAHNEQFF | TGTGCCAGCAGCCTACGGAGCGGGGGGGCCCACAATGAGCAGTTCTTC